A selection of T cell receptor beta chains follows, all from one sample in a study of T-cell memory formation after mild COVID-19. TCRdb fed the 5' RACE reads into MiXCR, producing one record per CDR3 protein. This table has about 90,000 distinct CDR3 sequences, more than 10% appearing once. Source material: PBMCs or a T cell subset sorted from them (not recorded which). All receptors derive from an adult woman who had mild COVID-19 (a few samples of this study predate the infection). Cell type and time point are not known. CDR3s include the opening cysteine and the closing phenylalanine or tryptophan. The order of the fields is V gene, J gene, D gene, clone size, CDR3 protein, CDR3 DNA. The D gene is left open where the match is weak. Size tells how often a clone was seen (once, few, many) or the class of an expanded clone, and some rows leave it out.

TRBV5-1	TRBJ2-7	TRBD1	.	CASSPLAGGSYEQYF	TGCGCCAGCAGCCCGTTGGCAGGGGGCTCCTACGAGCAGTACTTC
TRBV29-1	TRBJ2-3	.	.	CSVDSLVTDTQYF	TGCAGCGTTGACAGCCTTGTCACAGATACGCAGTATTTT
TRBV6-2/TRBV6-3	TRBJ2-5	TRBD2	.	CASSGGGALETQYF	TGTGCCAGCAGCGGGGGGGGTGCTTTGGAGACCCAGTACTTC
TRBV7-9	TRBJ2-5	.	.	CASSPAPNRVEVGETQYF	TGTGCCAGCAGTCCGGCGCCTAACAGGGTCGAGGTAGGAGAGACCCAGTACTTC
TRBV5-1	TRBJ2-7	.	few	CASSPLEAGEQYF	TGCGCCAGCAGCCCCCTCGAAGCAGGGGAGCAGTACTTC
TRBV7-9	TRBJ2-5	.	.	CASSLVVGLETQYF	TGTGCCAGCAGCTTAGTAGTGGGGTTGGAGACCCAGTACTTC
TRBV12-3/TRBV12-4	TRBJ2-2	.	.	CASTDPGGAPGELFF	TGTGCCAGCACTGATCCTGGGGGGGCCCCCGGGGAGCTGTTTTTT
TRBV11-2	TRBJ2-7	.	.	CASSLDRTSVLLGYEQYF	TGTGCCAGCAGCTTAGATCGGACGTCAGTGTTGTTGGGCTACGAGCAGTACTTC
TRBV7-2	TRBJ2-1	.	few	CASSLGISGYNEQFF	TGTGCCAGCAGCTTAGGTATTAGCGGATACAATGAGCAGTTCTTC
TRBV7-2	TRBJ2-2	TRBD1	few	CASSLTTGGTGELFF	TGTGCCAGCAGCTTAACAACAGGGGGAACCGGGGAGCTGTTTTTT
TRBV2	TRBJ2-2	TRBD2	few	CASAGLAGGTGELFF	TGTGCCAGCGCGGGACTAGCGGGGGGCACCGGGGAGCTGTTTTTT
TRBV27	TRBJ1-1	.	few	CASSSLMGIKDTEAFF	TGTGCCAGCAGTTCCCTGATGGGGATCAAGGACACTGAAGCTTTCTTT